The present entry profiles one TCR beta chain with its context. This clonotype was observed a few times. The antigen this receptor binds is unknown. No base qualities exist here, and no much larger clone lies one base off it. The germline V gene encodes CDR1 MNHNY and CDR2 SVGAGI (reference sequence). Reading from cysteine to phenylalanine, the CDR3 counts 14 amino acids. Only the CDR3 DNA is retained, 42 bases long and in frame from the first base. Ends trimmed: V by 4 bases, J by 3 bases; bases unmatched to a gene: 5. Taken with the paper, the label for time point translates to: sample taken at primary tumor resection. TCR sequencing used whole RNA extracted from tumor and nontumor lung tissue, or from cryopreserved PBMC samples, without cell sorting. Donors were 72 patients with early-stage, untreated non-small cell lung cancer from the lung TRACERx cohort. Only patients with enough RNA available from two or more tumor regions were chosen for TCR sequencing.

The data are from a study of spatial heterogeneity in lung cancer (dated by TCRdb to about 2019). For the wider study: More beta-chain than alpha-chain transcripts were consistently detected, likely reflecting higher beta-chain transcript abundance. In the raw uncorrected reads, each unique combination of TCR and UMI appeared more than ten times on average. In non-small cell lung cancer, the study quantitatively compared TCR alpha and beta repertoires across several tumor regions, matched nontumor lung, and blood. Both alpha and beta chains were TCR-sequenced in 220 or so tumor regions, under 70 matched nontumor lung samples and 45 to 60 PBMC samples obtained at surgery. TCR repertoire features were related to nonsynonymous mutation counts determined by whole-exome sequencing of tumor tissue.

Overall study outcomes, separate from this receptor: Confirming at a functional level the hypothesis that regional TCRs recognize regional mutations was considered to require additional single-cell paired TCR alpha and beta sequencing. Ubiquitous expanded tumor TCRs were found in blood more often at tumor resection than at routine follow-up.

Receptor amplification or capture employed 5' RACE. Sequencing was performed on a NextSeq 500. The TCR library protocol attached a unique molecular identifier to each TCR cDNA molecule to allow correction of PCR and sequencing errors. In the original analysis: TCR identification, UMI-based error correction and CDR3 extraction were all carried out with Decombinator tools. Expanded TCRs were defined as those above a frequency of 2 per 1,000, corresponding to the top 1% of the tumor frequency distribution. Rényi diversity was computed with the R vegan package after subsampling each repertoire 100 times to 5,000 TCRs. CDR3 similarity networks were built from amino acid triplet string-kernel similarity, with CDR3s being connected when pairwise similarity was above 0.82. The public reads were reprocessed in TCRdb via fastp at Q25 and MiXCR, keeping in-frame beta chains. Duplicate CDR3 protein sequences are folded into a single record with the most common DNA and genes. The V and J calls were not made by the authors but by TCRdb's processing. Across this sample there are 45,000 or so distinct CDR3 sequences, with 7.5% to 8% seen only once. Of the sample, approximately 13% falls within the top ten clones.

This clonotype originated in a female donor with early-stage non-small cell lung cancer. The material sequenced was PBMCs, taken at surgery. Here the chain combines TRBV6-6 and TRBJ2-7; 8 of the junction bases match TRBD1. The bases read TGTGCCAGCAGTTTAGCAGGGGGCAACTACGAGCAGTACTTC. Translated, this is CASSLAGGNYEQYF.